Described below is a single T cell receptor (beta chain) sequence and its context. These data originate in a study of CD8 T cells in Susac syndrome. Germline lookup yields CDR1 SQVTM and CDR2 ANQGSEA. The CDR3 is 11 residues long. V lost 2 bases and J 9 bases, leaving 8 bases between the germline ends. Random hexamers served to reverse transcribe roughly 0.45 to 1 ug RNA. MiXCR, applied by TCRdb to the immunoSEQ multiplex PCR reads, yields one record per CDR3 protein. The table shows 400,000 or so distinct CDR3 sequences, with 85% to 90% occurring only once. The sequence was collected from a human donor with multiple sclerosis. Sequencing input: CD8+ T cells from PBMCs. The V and J genes are TRBV29-1 and TRBJ2-4; TRBD1 might be the D (6 bases). CDR3 DNA: TGCAGCGTTGAAACAGGGATCATTCAGTACTTC. Its protein is CSVETGIIQYF.